Following are 29 T cell receptor beta chains from one sample sequenced in a study of control samples from healthy donors and cancer patients. Produced via immunoSEQ multiplex PCR; TCRdb's table is partial and in-frame only. The repertoire consists of 110,000 to 150,000 clones, with approximately 92% occurring once and the leading ten covering about 11%. Sample: blood. The receptor set was obtained from a man aged 30-40 years in good health.

This chain connects TRBV28 to TRBJ1-1; D is ambiguous. The germline gives CDR1 MDHEN, CDR2 SYDVKM. Trimming left V 10 bases short and J 2 bases short, with 8 bases between. The CDR3 has 11 amino acids. The CDR3 DNA reads TGTGCCACTAAGACAAACACTGAAGCTTTCTTT. Translated: CATKTNTEAFF.

The genes are TRBV6-2 or TRBV6-3 and TRBJ2-4; possibly TRBD2 for D (5 bases). The V end lost 2 bases, the J end lost 0 bases, and 8 bases lay between the germline ends. The V gene's germline CDR1 is MNHEY and CDR2 SVGEGT. The CDR3 has 15 amino acids. DNA for the CDR3: TGTGCCAGCAGTTACGGGGAGTTAGCCAAAAACATTCAGTACTTC. This sequence encodes CASSYGELAKNIQYF.

The rearrangement joins TRBV6-5 to TRBJ2-4, with no clear D. From germline, CDR1 is MNHEY and CDR2 SVGAGI. Trimming took off 4 bases at V and 6 bases at J, with 10 bases between the two ends. The CDR3 covers 13 residues. This chain's CDR3 is CASSLKQANIQYF. CDR3 DNA sequence: TGTGCCAGCAGTTTGAAGCAGGCAAACATTCAGTACTTC.

The chain couples TRBV9 to TRBJ2-2; D is ambiguous. The CDR3 consists of 13 residues. From germline, CDR1 is SGDLS and CDR2 YYNGEE. V was pared by 3 bases and J by 3 bases, with 6 bases between. The CDR3 nucleotides are TGTGCCAGCAGCGCGACCCACACCGGGGAGCTGTTTTTT. This translates into CASSATHTGELFF.

This clone was counted a few times. V gene TRBV4-1 combines with J gene TRBJ2-3; TRBD2 matches at 8 bases. Germline trimming cut 1 base from V and 6 bases from J; bases unmatched to any gene: 15. This CDR3 has 18 residues. Germline V gene lookup returns CDR1 MGHRA and CDR2 YSYEKL. The CDR3 loop reads CASSQAGIAGGRMDTQYF. The CDR3 region has the DNA TGCGCCAGCAGCCAAGCGGGTATCGCGGGAGGCCGCATGGATACGCAGTATTTT.

The chain employs TRBV28 and TRBJ1-5; 8 bases agree with TRBD1. Germline-derived CDR1 and CDR2 are MDHEN and SYDVKM. The CDR3 contains 13 residues. V lost 5 bases, J lost 4 bases, and 1 base stayed unmatched. The CDR3 sequence: CASSGTGNQPQHF. DNA for the CDR3: TGTGCCAGCAGTGGGACAGGTAATCAGCCCCAGCATTTT. The variable domain in full, with the rest retrieved from reference TRBV28 and TRBJ1-5, is DVKVTQSSRYLVKRTGEKVFLECVQDMDHENMFWYRQDPGLGLRLIYFSYDVKMKEKGDIPEGYSVSREKKERFSLILESASTNQTSMYLCASSGTGNQPQHFGDGTRLSIL.

The V and J genes are TRBV30 and TRBJ2-7; D gene uncertain. This CDR3 has 12 amino acids. The germline V and J ends were trimmed by 2 bases and 4 bases, with 9 bases remaining between them. Germline V gene data show CDR1 as GTSNPN and CDR2 as SVGIG (reference sequence). CDR3 residues: CAWSRQEYEQYF. DNA of the CDR3: TGTGCCTGGAGTCGTCAGGAATACGAGCAGTACTTC.

V gene TRBV27 combines with J gene TRBJ2-1; 9 positions agree with TRBD2. Unmatched junction bases numbered 6, after V lost 6 bases and J lost 0 bases. Germline-derived CDR1 and CDR2 are MNHEY and SMNVEV (reference sequence). This CDR3 is built from 16 residues. CDR3 sequence reads: CASSHGLASSYNEQFF. CDR3 bases: TGTGCCAGCAGCCACGGACTAGCGAGCTCCTACAATGAGCAGTTCTTC.

This chain connects TRBV7-9 to TRBJ2-4; D gene ambiguous. CDR3 length: 13 amino acids. CDR1 is SEHNR and CDR2 is FQNEAQ in the germline V gene (reference sequence). With 5 bases removed from V and 5 bases from J, the gap between germline ends came to 10 bases. The chain's CDR3 is CASSVSTENIQYF. In DNA form, the CDR3 reads TGTGCCAGCAGCGTATCAACTGAAAACATTCAGTACTTC.

V usage is TRBV4-2 and J usage is TRBJ2-7; the match to TRBD1 covers 8 bases. Germline CDR1 and CDR2: LGHNA and YNFKEQ. V shed 0 bases and J 4 bases; nucleotides not matched to a gene: 11. The CDR3 totals 17 residues. CDR3: CASSQEGLGQEMYEQYF. Here the CDR3 DNA reads TGTGCCAGCAGCCAAGAGGGGTTGGGACAGGAGATGTACGAGCAGTACTTC.

CDR3 protein: CASRGRGTGQPQHF. CDR3 nucleotide sequence: TGTGCCAGTAGGGGAAGGGGGACAGGTCAGCCCCAGCATTTT. The V call is TRBV19, the J call TRBJ1-5; 8 positions agree with TRBD1. The V gene end was trimmed by 6 bases and the J gene end by 6 bases; junction bases not matched to a gene: 7. The CDR3 is 14 amino acids. In germline, CDR1 is LNHDA, CDR2 SQIVND (reference sequence).

This chain uses TRBV4-2 with TRBJ2-1; 7 bases are a match to TRBD2. Germline assignment: CDR1 LGHNA and CDR2 YNFKEQ. This CDR3 has 16 residues. J gave up 4 bases and V 3 bases, and 9 bases lay outside the gene matches. As DNA, the CDR3 is TGTGCCAGCAGCCAGACGGGGGGACCACTTTACAATGAGCAGTTCTTC. Amino acids: CASSQTGGPLYNEQFF.

The chain links TRBV7-4 to TRBJ1-5, with a weak D call TRBD1 (6 bases). The CDR3 consists of 15 residues. Trimming removed 2 bases from V and 7 bases from J, with 15 bases in between. From germline, CDR1 is SGHVT and CDR2 SQSDAQ. The CDR3 DNA reads as TGTGCCAGCAGCTTAACCGGGACACTCCTACAGCCCCAGCATTTT. Translating gives CASSLTGTLLQPQHF.

This rearrangement joins TRBV7-3 to TRBJ2-2; 12 bases map to TRBD2. In germline, CDR1 is SGHTA, CDR2 FQGTGA. Trimming cost V 5 bases and J 8 bases; bases outside gene matches: 9. This CDR3 spans 16 amino acids. CDR3: CASSPPSGRAAGELFF. For the CDR3, the DNA is TGTGCCAGCAGCCCTCCTAGCGGGAGGGCCGCAGGGGAGCTGTTTTTT.

This chain joins TRBV5-5 and TRBJ2-1, with TRBD2 identical over 10 bases. Trimming removed 0 bases from V and 8 bases from J; junction bases left unmatched: 5. Germline lookup yields CDR1 SGHKS and CDR2 YYEKEE (reference sequence). This CDR3 is 15 amino acids long. The CDR3 bases are TGTGCCAGCAGCTTGGGATTAGCGGGAGGCGATGAGCAGTTCTTC. This gives the protein CASSLGLAGGDEQFF.

The rearrangement links TRBV2 to TRBJ2-2; no definite D call. Per germline, CDR1 SNHLY and CDR2 FYNNEI. This CDR3 region has 13 residues. V was cut by 4 bases and J by 5 bases, with 8 bases left in between. Here the CDR3 reads CASSGSRTGELFF. The CDR3 region has the DNA TGTGCCAGCAGTGGATCGAGAACCGGGGAGCTGTTTTTT.

The V and J genes are TRBV27 and TRBJ1-1, with 7 bases matching TRBD1. V lost 6 bases and J lost 6; bases outside the gene matches: 13. Germline values: CDR1 MNHEY, CDR2 SMNVEV (reference sequence). The CDR3 is made up of 15 amino acids. The CDR3 spells CASRTFTQGDPEAFF. Here the CDR3 DNA reads TGTGCCAGCAGGACCTTTACTCAGGGGGACCCTGAAGCTTTCTTT.

The gene calls are TRBV2 and TRBJ2-1, with 11 positions matching TRBD2. Germline loops: CDR1 SNHLY, CDR2 FYNNEI. CDR3 size: 15 residues. V gave up 5 bases and J gave up 5 bases; unmatched junction bases: 5. CDR3 nucleotide sequence: TGTGCCAGCAGTAAGGGACTAGCGGCCAACAATGAGCAGTTCTTC. It encodes CASSKGLAANNEQFF.

With respect to this clone: This sample also contains other DNA sequences that code for the same CDR3. The CDR3 DNA is TGTGCCAGCAGTCCCGATCAGCCCCAGCATTTT. As protein: CASSPDQPQHF. The chain employs TRBV28 and TRBJ1-5, with D unresolved. CDR1 and CDR2 from the germline V gene are MDHEN and SYDVKM. This CDR3 region has 11 residues. The V and J ends lost 5 bases and 5 bases respectively, with 4 bases between them.

This clone was counted once. The chain uses TRBV5-8 and TRBJ1-1; 10 bases match TRBD1. Trimming at V came to 2 bases and at J to 6 bases, leaving 7 bases not matched to a gene. Germline V CDR1 and CDR2: SGHTS, YDEGEE. The CDR3 is 15 residues long. The CDR3 nucleotides read TGTGCCAGCAGCTTTAGGACAGGGGGTTCCGCTGAAGCTTTCTTT. Translated: CASSFRTGGSAEAFF. The entire variable domain, with the rest obtained from reference TRBV5-8 and TRBJ1-1, is as follows: EAGVTQSPTHLIKTRGQQATLRCSPISGHTSVYWYQQALGLGLQFLLWYDEGEERNRGNFPPRFSGRQFPNYSSELNVNALELEDSALYLCASSFRTGGSAEAFFGQGTRLTVV.

The chain uses TRBV28 and TRBJ1-4; 9 nucleotides agree with TRBD1. The CDR3 loop spans 15 amino acids. Germline V lookup: CDR1 MDHEN, CDR2 SYDVKM. J was trimmed by 6 bases and V by 7 bases; bases with no gene match: 9. CDR3 bases: TGTGCCAGCAAAGCCTCCGGGACAGGGTATGAAAAACTGTTTTTT. It yields the protein CASKASGTGYEKLFF.

The V call is TRBV7-9, the J call TRBJ1-1; 8 positions match TRBD1. Germline V gene data show CDR1 as SEHNR and CDR2 as FQNEAQ (reference sequence). The J segment lost 8 bases and the V segment lost 2 bases, leaving 7 bases of the junction unmatched. The CDR3 consists of 14 residues. In DNA, the CDR3 is TGTGCCAGCAGCTTACACTCGGACAGGGAAGAAGCTTTCTTT. This gives the protein CASSLHSDREEAFF.

This chain uses TRBV27 with TRBJ1-5, with 9 bases aligning to TRBD1. Germline V gives CDR1 MNHEY, CDR2 SMNVEV (reference sequence). The CDR3 totals 13 residues. The junction had 6 bases not matched to a gene; V was cut back by 5 bases and J by 10 bases. CDR3 DNA sequence: TGTGCCAGCAGTCAAGGACAGGGGACACCCCAGCATTTT. Amino acids: CASSQGQGTPQHF.

The CDR3 region is CASSYSKVPFDEKLFF. The CDR3, as DNA: TGTGCCAGCAGTTACTCAAAGGTTCCGTTTGATGAAAAACTGTTTTTT. This chain uses TRBV5-5 with TRBJ1-4; the D is unclear. V was cut by 5 bases and J by 6 bases, with 20 bases left in between. The CDR3 is 16 residues long. The germline V gene has CDR1 SGHKS and CDR2 YYEKEE (reference sequence).

This chain links TRBV11-2 with TRBJ1-3; the D gene is possibly TRBD1 (6 bases). Germline CDR1 and CDR2: SGHAT and FQNNGV. V was trimmed by 4 bases and J by 4 bases, leaving 17 bases between them. The CDR3 covers 16 residues. CDR3 in amino acids: CASSSLRGLGGNTIYF. DNA of the CDR3: TGTGCCAGCAGCTCCCTCAGGGGACTAGGAGGAAACACCATATATTTT.

This chain uses TRBV25-1 with TRBJ2-1, with a possible D match to TRBD1 (6 bases). Trimming pared 1 base from V and 4 bases from J, leaving 8 bases between. The CDR3 covers 14 residues. The V gene's germline CDR1 is MGHDK and CDR2 SYGVNS. The CDR3 bases are TGTGCCAGCAGTGAATTCGGGACATACAATGAGCAGTTCTTC. The encoded protein is CASSEFGTYNEQFF.

V gene TRBV3-1 (or the pseudogene TRBV3-2) combines with J gene TRBJ1-4; no reliable D call. Germline lookup yields CDR1 LGHDT and CDR2 YNNKEL (reference sequence). Trimming shortened V by 0 bases and J by 13 bases, and 9 bases separated the two germline ends. This CDR3 comprises 12 residues. This CDR3 is CASSQDSGGLFF. The CDR3 coding sequence is TGTGCCAGCAGCCAAGATTCGGGTGGACTGTTTTTT.

The gene calls are TRBV7-9 and TRBJ2-2, with unresolved D. The CDR3 consists of 16 residues. The germline V and J ends were trimmed by 0 bases and 4 bases, with 12 bases remaining between them. In germline, CDR1 is SEHNR, CDR2 FQNEAQ (reference sequence). The CDR3 protein is CASSLAFGAGTGELFF. The CDR3 nucleotides are TGTGCCAGCAGCTTAGCTTTTGGCGCCGGCACCGGGGAGCTGTTTTTT.

This sequence joins TRBV2 and TRBJ2-5; 12 positions match TRBD2. V lost 5 bases and J lost 5; bases outside the gene matches: 15. This CDR3 region has 18 residues. CDR1 SNHLY and CDR2 FYNNEI come from the germline V gene. The CDR3 DNA sequence: TGTGCCAGCAGTCATCCGGGACTAGCGGGCCCAGAAGGGGAGACCCAGTACTTC. It specifies CASSHPGLAGPEGETQYF.